This T cell receptor beta chain was profiled in a study of blood T cell repertoires in COVID-19. Turning to the study itself: Acute and convalescent COVID-19 specimens originated in the United States, Italy and Spain. Nucleic acid was either cDNA or gDNA, and it came from T cells, B-cell-depleted T cells, or PBMCs.

Germline CDR1 is LGHNA and CDR2 is YSLEER. The CDR3 is made up of 13 amino acids. The V gene lost 0 bases and the J gene lost 4 bases, with 6 bases spanning the gap. Per the authors' pipeline: Reference gene primer amplification yielded estimated nucleated cell counts. Using immunoSEQ multiplex PCR, the repertoire was profiled, and TCRdb retains in-frame clones only, with some absent. That table furnishes V, J and clone size, whereas the DNA furnished D and trimming. The table lists roughly 60,000 clones, approximately 85% of them singletons, with roughly 13% in the top ten. Material: peripheral blood. The chain is built from TRBV4-3 and TRBJ1-1; D call uncertain. The TCR was taken from a human donor in a cohort sampled during active COVID-19. The CDR3 is CASSQDMSTEAFF. Written as DNA, the CDR3 is TGCGCCAGCAGCCAAGATATGTCCACTGAAGCTTTCTTT.